Below are 3 T cell receptor beta chains sequenced from a single sample in a study of T cell responses to AZD1222 COVID-19 vaccine. Libraries were prepared by immunoSEQ multiplex PCR; TCRdb keeps only in-frame clonotypes and omits some of them. The table records about 100,000 clones, roughly 86% of them present only once. Source: peripheral blood, taken on day 0 of AZD1222 vaccination. All receptors come from an adult in good health.

This clone occurred a few times. The chain employs TRBV5-4 and TRBJ2-7, with a tentative D call TRBD2 (5 bases). The germline V gene encodes CDR1 SGHNT and CDR2 YYREEE (reference sequence). This CDR3 contains 13 residues. V lost 6 bases and J 4 bases, leaving 14 bases between the germline ends. CDR3 nucleotide sequence: TGTGCCAGCACTACCCCTCCGGGGTACGAGCAGTACTTC. As protein: CASTTPPGYEQYF.

The chain combines TRBV7-9 with TRBJ2-5, with D hard to call. The CDR3 is 13 residues long. The germline V gene has CDR1 SEHNR and CDR2 FQNEAQ (reference sequence). Trimming cost V 3 bases and J 0 bases, with 5 bases left between them. The CDR3 DNA follows: TGTGCCAGCAGCTTCCCAGACCAAGAGACCCAGTACTTC. Its translation is CASSFPDQETQYF.

The chain is built from TRBV3-1 (or the pseudogene TRBV3-2) and TRBJ1-6, with no clear D. Germline V lookup: CDR1 LGHDT, CDR2 YNNKEL (reference sequence). The CDR3 has 14 amino acids. Trimming left V 3 bases short and J 3 bases short, with 6 bases between. CDR3 in amino acids: CASSQTSYNSPLHF. The CDR3 coding sequence is TGTGCCAGCAGCCAGACCAGCTATAATTCACCCCTCCACTTT.